This T cell receptor beta chain was captured in a study of siplizumab effects on memory and regulatory T cells. General study points: Proliferating siplizumab-cultured Tregs lacked confirmed suppressive function.

Turning to this clone: The target antigen is unknown.

Only in-frame clones appear in the TCRdb table, and some are missing; sequencing was by immunoSEQ multiplex PCR. The table records over 60,000 clones, 91% of them present only once. The CDR3 is made up of 15 amino acids. Germline assignment: CDR1 MNHEY and CDR2 SVGAGI. Trimming cost V 0 bases and J 5 bases, with 13 bases left between them. The specimen sequenced was CD8+ T cells sorted from blood. The chain couples TRBV6-5 to TRBJ1-1, with a weak D call TRBD1 (5 bases). The receptor comes from a human donor in good health. CDR3 sequence (DNA): TGTGCCAGCAGTTACTCCCTGGGTTGGGGGACTGAAGCTTTCTTT. Translating gives CASSYSLGWGTEAFF.